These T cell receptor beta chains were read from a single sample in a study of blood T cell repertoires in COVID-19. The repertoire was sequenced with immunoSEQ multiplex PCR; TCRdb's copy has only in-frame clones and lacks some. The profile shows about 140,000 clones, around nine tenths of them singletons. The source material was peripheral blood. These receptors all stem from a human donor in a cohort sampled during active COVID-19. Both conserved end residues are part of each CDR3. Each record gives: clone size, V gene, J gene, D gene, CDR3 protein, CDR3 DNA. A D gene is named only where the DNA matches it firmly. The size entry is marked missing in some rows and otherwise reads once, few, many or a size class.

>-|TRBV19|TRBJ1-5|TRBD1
CASRDRESNQPQHF
TGTGCCAGTAGGGACAGGGAGAGCAATCAGCCCCAGCATTTT
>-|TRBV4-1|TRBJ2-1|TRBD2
CASSQGAGTYNEQFF
TGCGCCAGCAGCCAAGGAGCGGGAACGTACAATGAGCAGTTCTTC
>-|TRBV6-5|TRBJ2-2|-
CASRGGTGELFF
TGTGCCAGCAGGGGGGGTACCGGGGAGCTGTTTTTT
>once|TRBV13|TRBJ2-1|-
CASSSRDWGLNEQFF
TGTGCCAGCAGCTCCCGGGACTGGGGTCTCAATGAGCAGTTCTTC
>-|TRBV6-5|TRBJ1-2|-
CASSPRETNYGYTF
TGTGCCAGCAGTCCCCGGGAAACTAACTATGGCTACACCTTC
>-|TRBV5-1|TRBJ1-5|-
CASPQGQPQHF
TGCGCCAGCCCCCAGGGTCAGCCCCAGCATTTT
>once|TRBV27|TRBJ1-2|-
CASSASRVGNRYGYTF
TGTGCCAGCAGTGCGAGCCGGGTCGGAAATCGCTATGGCTACACCTTC
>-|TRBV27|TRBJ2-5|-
CASSYSIQETQYF
TGTGCCAGCAGTTACAGTATACAAGAGACCCAGTACTTC
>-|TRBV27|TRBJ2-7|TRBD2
CASSLAGGFGSYEQYF
TGTGCCAGCAGCCTAGCGGGAGGCTTCGGCTCCTACGAGCAGTACTTC
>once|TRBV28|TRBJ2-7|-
CASSSLREQYF
TGTGCCAGCAGTTCCCTGAGGGAGCAGTACTTC
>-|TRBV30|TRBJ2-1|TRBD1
CAWSGTGGSVAAYYNEQFF
TGTGCCTGGAGTGGAACAGGGGGCTCGGTAGCGGCTTATTACAATGAGCAGTTCTTC
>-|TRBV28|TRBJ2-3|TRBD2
CASRPAGLAGGLSADTQYF
TGTGCCAGCAGGCCCGCGGGACTAGCGGGGGGTCTTTCCGCAGATACGCAGTATTTT
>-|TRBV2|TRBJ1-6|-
CASSIQGSNSPLHF
TGTGCCAGCAGTATACAGGGATCCAATTCACCCCTCCACTTT
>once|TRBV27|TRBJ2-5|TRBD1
CASSLNRGKETQYF
TGTGCCAGCAGTTTAAACAGGGGAAAGGAGACCCAGTACTTC
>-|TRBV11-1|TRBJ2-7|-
CASGEVGQYF
TGTGCCAGCGGGGAGGTGGGGCAGTACTTC
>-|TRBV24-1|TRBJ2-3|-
CATSDSSRDTQYF
TGTGCCACCAGTGATTCTAGCAGAGATACGCAGTATTTT
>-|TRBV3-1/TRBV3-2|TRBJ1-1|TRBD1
CASSPGDRRSLEAFF
TGTGCCAGCAGCCCAGGGGACAGACGGTCCCTTGAAGCTTTCTTT
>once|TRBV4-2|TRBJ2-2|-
CASSLNRELFF
TGTGCCAGCAGCCTTAATCGGGAGCTGTTTTTT
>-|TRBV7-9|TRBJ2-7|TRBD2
CASSLGSGTEQYF
TGTGCCAGCAGCTTAGGTAGCGGGACCGAGCAGTACTTC
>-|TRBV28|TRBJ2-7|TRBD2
CASSLFGPMASGKREQYF
TGTGCCAGCAGTTTATTCGGACCAATGGCTAGCGGGAAAAGGGAGCAGTACTTC
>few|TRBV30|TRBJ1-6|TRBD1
CAWRTGTGGSPLHF
TGTGCCTGGAGAACCGGGACAGGGGGCTCACCCCTCCACTTT
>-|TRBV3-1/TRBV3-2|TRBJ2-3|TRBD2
CASSPLAGVSTDTQYF
TGTGCCAGCAGCCCGCTAGCGGGGGTCAGCACAGATACGCAGTATTTT
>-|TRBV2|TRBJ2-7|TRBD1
CATREGQGDMNGYEQYF
TGTGCCACCCGAGAGGGACAGGGGGACATGAACGGGTACGAGCAGTACTTC
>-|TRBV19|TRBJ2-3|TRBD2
CASSMAIAGRDTQYF
TGTGCCAGTAGTATGGCAATAGCGGGACGAGATACGCAGTATTTT
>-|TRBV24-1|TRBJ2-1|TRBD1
CATSDPLTGGKFF
TGTGCCACCAGTGACCCTCTAACAGGGGGGAAGTTCTTC
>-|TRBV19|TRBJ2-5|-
CASGGKGGGVETQYF
TGTGCCAGTGGAGGCAAGGGTGGAGGGGTGGAGACCCAGTACTTC
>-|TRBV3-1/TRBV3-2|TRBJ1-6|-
CASSLTLPGSPLHF
TGTGCCAGCAGCCTTACCCTCCCGGGTTCACCCCTCCACTTT
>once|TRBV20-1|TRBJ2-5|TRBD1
CSASPGQLQETQYF
TGCAGTGCTAGTCCGGGACAGCTCCAAGAGACCCAGTACTTC
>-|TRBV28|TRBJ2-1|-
CASSTSSEQFF
TGTGCCAGCAGTACTAGCTCTGAGCAGTTCTTC
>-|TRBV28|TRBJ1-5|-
CASSFHPPTGWGYSNQPQHF
TGTGCCAGCAGTTTCCATCCACCGACAGGCTGGGGCTATAGCAATCAGCCCCAGCATTTT
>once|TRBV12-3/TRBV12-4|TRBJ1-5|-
CASSSISGQPQHF
TGTGCCAGCAGTTCCATAAGCGGTCAGCCCCAGCATTTT
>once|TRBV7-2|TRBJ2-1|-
CASSDLYLWSEQFF
TGTGCCAGCAGCGACCTCTATTTGTGGAGTGAGCAGTTCTTC
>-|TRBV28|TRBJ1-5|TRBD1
CASSLFTGGSNQPQHF
TGTGCCAGCAGTTTATTCACAGGGGGGAGCAATCAGCCCCAGCATTTT
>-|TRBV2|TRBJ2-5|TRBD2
CASSRSISGLAGGQETQYF
TGTGCCAGCAGTCGAAGCATCTCCGGACTAGCGGGGGGGCAAGAGACCCAGTACTTC
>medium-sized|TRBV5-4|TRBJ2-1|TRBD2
CASSLAGASGGSEQFF
TGTGCCAGCAGCTTGGCAGGGGCTAGCGGGGGCAGTGAGCAGTTCTTC
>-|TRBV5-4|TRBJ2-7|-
CASSLGVQEYYEQYF
TGTGCCAGCAGCTTGGGTGTACAGGAGTACTACGAGCAGTACTTC
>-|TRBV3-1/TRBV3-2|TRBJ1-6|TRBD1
CASSPGGSPLHF
TGTGCCAGCAGCCCAGGGGGTTCACCCCTCCACTTT
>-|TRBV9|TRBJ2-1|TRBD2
CASSVTLAGGVNEQFF
TGTGCCAGCAGCGTAACTCTAGCGGGAGGGGTCAATGAGCAGTTCTTC
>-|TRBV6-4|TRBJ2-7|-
CASRDRRIPPYF
TGTGCCAGCAGAGACAGGAGGATTCCCCCGTACTTC
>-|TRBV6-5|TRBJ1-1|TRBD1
CASRPGQAVTEAFF
TGTGCCAGCAGACCGGGACAGGCGGTCACTGAAGCTTTCTTT
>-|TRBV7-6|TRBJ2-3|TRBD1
CASMVEGTGGTDTQYF
TGTGCCAGCATGGTCGAGGGGACAGGGGGCACAGATACGCAGTATTTT
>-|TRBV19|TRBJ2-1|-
CASSRINEQFF
TGTGCCAGTTCGCGCATCAATGAGCAGTTCTTC
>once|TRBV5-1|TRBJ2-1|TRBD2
CASSSLAASDEQFF
TGCGCCAGCAGCTCGCTAGCGGCCTCGGATGAGCAGTTCTTC
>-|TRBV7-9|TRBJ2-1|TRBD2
CASSFRTSGSNEQFF
TGTGCCAGCAGCTTTCGGACTAGCGGGAGCAATGAGCAGTTCTTC
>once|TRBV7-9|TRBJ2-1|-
CASSLYRASYNEQFF
TGTGCCAGCAGCTTATACAGGGCATCCTACAATGAGCAGTTCTTC